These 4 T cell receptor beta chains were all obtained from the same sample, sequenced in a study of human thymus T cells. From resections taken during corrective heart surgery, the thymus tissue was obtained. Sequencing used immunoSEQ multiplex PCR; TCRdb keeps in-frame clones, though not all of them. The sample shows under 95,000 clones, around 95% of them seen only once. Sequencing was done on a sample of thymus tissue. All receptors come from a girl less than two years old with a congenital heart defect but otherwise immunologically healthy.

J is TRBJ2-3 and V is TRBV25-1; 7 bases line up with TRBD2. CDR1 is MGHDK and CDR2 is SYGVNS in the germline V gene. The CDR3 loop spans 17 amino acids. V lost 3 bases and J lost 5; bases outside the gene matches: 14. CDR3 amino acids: CASSEHGASGDVDTQYF. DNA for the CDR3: TGTGCCAGCAGTGAGCACGGCGCCAGCGGGGACGTAGATACGCAGTATTTT.

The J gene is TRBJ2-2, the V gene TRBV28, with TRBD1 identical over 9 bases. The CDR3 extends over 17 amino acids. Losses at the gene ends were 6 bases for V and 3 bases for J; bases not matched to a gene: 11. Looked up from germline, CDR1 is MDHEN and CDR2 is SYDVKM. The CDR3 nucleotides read TGTGCCAGCAGACAGGGGGCGCGGCTTGTAGACACCGGGGAGCTGTTTTTT. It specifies CASRQGARLVDTGELFF.

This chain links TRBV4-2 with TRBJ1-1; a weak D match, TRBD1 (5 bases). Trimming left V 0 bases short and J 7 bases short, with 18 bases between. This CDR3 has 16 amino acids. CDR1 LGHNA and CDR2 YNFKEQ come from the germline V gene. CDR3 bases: TGTGCCAGCAGCCAAGAACTGTCGCGGGGCTGTATTGAAGCTTTCTTT. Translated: CASSQELSRGCIEAFF.

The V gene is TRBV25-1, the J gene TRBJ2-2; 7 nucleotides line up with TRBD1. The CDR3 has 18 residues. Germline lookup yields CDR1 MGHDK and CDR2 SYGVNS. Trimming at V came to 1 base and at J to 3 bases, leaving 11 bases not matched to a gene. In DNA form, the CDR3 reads TGTGCCAGCAGTGAATTTGGGTTATCCGGGACAGACACCGGGGAGCTGTTTTTT. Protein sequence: CASSEFGLSGTDTGELFF. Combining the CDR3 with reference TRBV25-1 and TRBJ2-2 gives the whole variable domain EADIYQTPRYLVIGTGKKITLECSQTMGHDKMYWYQQDPGMELHLIHYSYGVNSTEKGDLSSESTVSRIRTEHFPLTLESARPSHTSQYLCASSEFGLSGTDTGELFFGEGSRLTVL.